This T cell receptor beta chain was retrieved from a study of blood T cell repertoires in COVID-19. The wider study: PBMCs, B-cell-depleted T cells, or T cells were the source of the cDNA or gDNA that made up the material.

Per the original methods: The authors estimated nucleated cell counts from reference gene primer amplification. Only in-frame clones appear in the TCRdb table, and some are missing; sequencing was by immunoSEQ multiplex PCR. The V and J calls and clone size are taken from that table; D and trimming were inferred from the DNA. This sample has some 280,000 clones; about 89% occur once, and the top ten carry roughly 0.92%. Deletions cut 1 base from V and 3 bases from J, with 11 bases between. Germline assignment: CDR1 MGHRA and CDR2 YSYEKL. CDR3 length equals 15 residues. The sample holds one count of this clone.

Sequencing input: peripheral blood. V usage is TRBV4-1 and J usage is TRBJ2-3; possible D gene TRBD1, 5 bases. This sequence originates from a woman aged 40-49 years who had recovered from COVID-19. CDR3 bases: TGCGCCAGCAGCCAAGTTCAGGGAACTACAGATACGCAGTATTTT. Translated, it gives CASSQVQGTTDTQYF.